The clone carrying this T cell receptor beta chain was counted at least ten times. Its cognate antigen is unknown. The CDR3 extends 3 residues past the end of the read, so its final part is completed from the germline J gene. This entry comes from a study of T cell clonality in common variable immunodeficiency. Profiling relied on immunoSEQ multiplex PCR, and the TCRdb table lists in-frame clones only, not all of them. Altogether some 60,000 clones were found in the sample, and no singletons occur. Findings of the study overall: TCRbeta clonality was increased in CVID versus healthy controls.

Trimming took 2 bases from V and 0 from J, leaving 5 bases between them. CDR3 length equals 14 residues. CDR1 is SGHTA and CDR2 is FQGNSA in the germline V gene. Specimen: peripheral blood mononuclear cells. The TCR sequence derives from a person between 18 and 69 years old in good health. The chain joins TRBV7-2 to TRBJ2-1, with D unclear. The CDR3 loop is CASSLQVSYNEQFF. The CDR3 bases that were read are TGTGCCAGCAGCTTACAGGTCTCCTACAATGAG. The variable domain in full, with the rest retrieved from reference TRBV7-2 and TRBJ2-1, is GAGVSQSPSNKVTEKGKDVELRCDPISGHTALYWYRQSLGQGLEFLIYFQGNSAPDKSGLPSDRFSAERTGGSVSTLTIQRTQQEDSAVYLCASSLQVSYNEQFFGPGTRLTVL.